The T cell receptor (beta chain) described here comes from a study of control samples from healthy donors and cancer patients (dated by TCRdb to about 2020). The germline V gene sets CDR1 to LGHNA and CDR2 to YNFKEQ. V is pared back by 3 bases and J by 2 bases, with 2 bases lying between the germline termini. The CDR3 goes from the cysteine to the phenylalanine over 12 residues. The retained sequence is limited to the CDR3, 36 bases, with the frame set at the first base. This clone was counted between two and nine times. This clone's antigen is unknown. Qualities for individual bases were not recorded, and no much larger clone is one base off. The library relied on the immunoSEQ multiplex PCR assay. Held by TCRdb, this immuneACCESS table contains in-frame sequences only and omits some clones. Under half of the omission traces to an unresolved V gene where checked; the cause of the rest is unknown. Present in this sample are around 58,000 clones, around 90% of which were seen just once. The ten largest make up 3.5% to 4.5% of the sample.

What was sequenced was blood. The sequence was obtained from a man in his fifties in good health. The chain is assembled from TRBV4-2 and TRBJ2-1, with an unclear D gene assignment. In nucleotide form, the sequence is TGTGCCAGCAGCCAGGCCTACAATGAGCAGTTCTTC. Protein translation: CASSQAYNEQFF.